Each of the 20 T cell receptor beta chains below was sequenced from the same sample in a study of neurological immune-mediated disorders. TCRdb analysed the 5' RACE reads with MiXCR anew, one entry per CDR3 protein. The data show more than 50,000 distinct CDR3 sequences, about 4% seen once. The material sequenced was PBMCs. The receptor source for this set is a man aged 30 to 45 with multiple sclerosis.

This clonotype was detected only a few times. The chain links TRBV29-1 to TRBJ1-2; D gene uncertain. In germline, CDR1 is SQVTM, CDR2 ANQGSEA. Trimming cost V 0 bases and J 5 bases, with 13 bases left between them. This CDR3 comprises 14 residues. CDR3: CSVEDRGKRYGYTF. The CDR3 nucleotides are TGCAGCGTTGAAGACCGGGGAAAGCGTTATGGCTACACCTTC.

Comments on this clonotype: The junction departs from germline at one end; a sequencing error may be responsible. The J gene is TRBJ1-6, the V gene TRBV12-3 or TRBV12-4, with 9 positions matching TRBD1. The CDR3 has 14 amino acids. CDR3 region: CASSGRDRVSPLNF. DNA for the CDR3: TGTGCCAGCAGTGGCCGGGACAGGGTTTCACCCCTCAACTTT.

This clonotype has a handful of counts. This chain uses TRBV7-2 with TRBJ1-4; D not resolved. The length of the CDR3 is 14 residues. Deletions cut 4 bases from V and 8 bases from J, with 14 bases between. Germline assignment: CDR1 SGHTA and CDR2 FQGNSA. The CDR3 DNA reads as TGTGCCAGCAGCTCGGAAGTGACGGGGGAAAAACTGTTTTTT. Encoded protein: CASSSEVTGEKLFF.

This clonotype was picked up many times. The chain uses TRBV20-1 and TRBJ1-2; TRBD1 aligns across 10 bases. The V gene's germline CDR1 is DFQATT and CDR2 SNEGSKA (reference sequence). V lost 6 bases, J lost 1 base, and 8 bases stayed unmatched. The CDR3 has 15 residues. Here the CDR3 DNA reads TGCAGTGCCCCGACAGGGGGCACGAATAACTATGGCTACACCTTC. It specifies CSAPTGGTNNYGYTF.

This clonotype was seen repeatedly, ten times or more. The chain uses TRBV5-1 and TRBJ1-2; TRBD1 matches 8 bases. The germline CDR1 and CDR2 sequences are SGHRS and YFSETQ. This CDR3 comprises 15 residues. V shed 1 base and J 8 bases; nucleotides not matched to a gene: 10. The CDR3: CASSLLGTGQSGYTF. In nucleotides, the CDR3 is TGCGCCAGCAGCTTGCTGGGGACAGGACAATCCGGCTACACCTTC.

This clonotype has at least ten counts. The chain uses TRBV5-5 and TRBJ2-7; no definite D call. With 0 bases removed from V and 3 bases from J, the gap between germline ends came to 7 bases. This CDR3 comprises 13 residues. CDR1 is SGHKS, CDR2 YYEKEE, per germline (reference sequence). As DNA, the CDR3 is TGTGCCAGCAGCTTGGTGTCTTTCTACGAGCAGTACTTC. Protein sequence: CASSLVSFYEQYF. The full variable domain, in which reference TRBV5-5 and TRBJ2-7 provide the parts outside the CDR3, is DAGVTQSPTHLIKTRGQQVTLRCSPISGHKSVSWYQQVLGQGPQFIFQYYEKEERGRGNFPDRFSARQFPNYSSELNVNALLLGDSALYLCASSLVSFYEQYFGPGTRLTVT.

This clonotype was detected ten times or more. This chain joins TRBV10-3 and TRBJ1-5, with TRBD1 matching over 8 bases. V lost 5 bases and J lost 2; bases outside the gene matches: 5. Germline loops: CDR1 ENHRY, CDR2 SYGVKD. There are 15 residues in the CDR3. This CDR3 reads CAISPTGEGNQPQHF. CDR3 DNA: TGTGCCATCAGTCCGACAGGGGAAGGCAATCAGCCCCAGCATTTT.

The CDR3 DNA reads TGCGCCAGCAGCTTGGAGGGACCCACGAGAAACATTCAGTACTTC. Translated, it gives CASSLEGPTRNIQYF. This rearrangement joins TRBV5-1 to TRBJ2-4, with D perhaps matching TRBD1 or TRBD2 (5 bases each). This CDR3 comprises 15 residues. The V and J ends lost 0 bases and 6 bases respectively, with 13 bases between them. Per the germline V gene, CDR1 is SGHRS and CDR2 is YFSETQ.

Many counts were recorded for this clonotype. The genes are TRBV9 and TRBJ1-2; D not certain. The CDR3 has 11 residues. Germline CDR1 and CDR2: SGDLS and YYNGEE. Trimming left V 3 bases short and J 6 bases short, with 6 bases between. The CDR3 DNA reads TGTGCCAGCAGCGCCGTGGATGGCTACACCTTC. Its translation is CASSAVDGYTF.

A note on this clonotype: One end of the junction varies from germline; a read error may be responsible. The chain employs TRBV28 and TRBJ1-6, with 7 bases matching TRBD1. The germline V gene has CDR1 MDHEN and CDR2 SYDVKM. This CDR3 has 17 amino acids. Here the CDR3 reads CASSPNRDSSYNSPLNF. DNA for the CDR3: TGTGCCAGCAGCCCTAACCGGGACAGCTCCTATAATTCACCCCTCAACTTT.

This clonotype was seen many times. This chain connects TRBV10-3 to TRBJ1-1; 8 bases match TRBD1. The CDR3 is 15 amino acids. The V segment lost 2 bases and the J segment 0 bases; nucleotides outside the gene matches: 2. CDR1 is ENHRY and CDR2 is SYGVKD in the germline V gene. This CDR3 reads CAISEGQGMNTEAFF. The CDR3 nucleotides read TGTGCCATCAGTGAGGGACAGGGAATGAACACTGAAGCTTTCTTT.

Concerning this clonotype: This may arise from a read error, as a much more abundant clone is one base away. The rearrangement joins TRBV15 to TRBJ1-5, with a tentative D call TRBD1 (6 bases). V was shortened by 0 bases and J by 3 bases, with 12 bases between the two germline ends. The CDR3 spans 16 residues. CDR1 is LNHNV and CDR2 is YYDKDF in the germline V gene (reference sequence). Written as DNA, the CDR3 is TGTGCCACCAGCAGAGATTCCGGGACAAACAATCAGCCCCAGCATTTT. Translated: CATSRDSGTNNQPQHF.

The DNA for the CDR3 is TGCAGCGTTGAAGGTTTGTGGCAGGGCGGAGAAAAACTGTTTTTT. It translates to CSVEGLWQGGEKLFF. The chain combines TRBV29-1 with TRBJ1-4; possibly TRBD1 for D (5 bases). V dropped 1 base and J dropped 8 bases, with 17 bases sitting between them. In germline, CDR1 is SQVTM, CDR2 ANQGSEA. CDR3 size: 15 residues. Supplemented by reference TRBV29-1 and TRBJ1-4, the full variable domain reads SAVISQKPSRDICQRGTSLTIQCQVDSQVTMMFWYRQQPGQSLTLIATANQGSEATYESGFVIDKFPISRPNLTFSTLTVSNMSPEDSSIYLCSVEGLWQGGEKLFFGSGTQLSVL.

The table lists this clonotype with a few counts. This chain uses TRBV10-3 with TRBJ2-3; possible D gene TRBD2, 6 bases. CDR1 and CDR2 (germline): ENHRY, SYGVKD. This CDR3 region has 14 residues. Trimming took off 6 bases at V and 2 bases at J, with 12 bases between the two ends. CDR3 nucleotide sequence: TGTGCCATCAGCCGCGGAGGGCCCACAGATACGCAGTATTTT. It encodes CAISRGGPTDTQYF.

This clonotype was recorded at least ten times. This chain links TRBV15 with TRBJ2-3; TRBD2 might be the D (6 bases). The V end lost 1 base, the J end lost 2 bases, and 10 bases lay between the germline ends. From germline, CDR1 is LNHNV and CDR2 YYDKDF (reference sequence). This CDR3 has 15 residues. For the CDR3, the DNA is TGTGCCACCAGCAGAGTGGGAGGATTCACAGATACGCAGTATTTT. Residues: CATSRVGGFTDTQYF.

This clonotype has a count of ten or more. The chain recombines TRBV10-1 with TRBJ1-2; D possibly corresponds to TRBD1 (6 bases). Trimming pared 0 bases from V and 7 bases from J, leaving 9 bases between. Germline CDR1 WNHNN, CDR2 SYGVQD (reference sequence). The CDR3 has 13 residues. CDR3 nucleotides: TGCGCCAGCAGTGAGTCAAGCAGGGGTGGCTACACCTTC. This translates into CASSESSRGGYTF.

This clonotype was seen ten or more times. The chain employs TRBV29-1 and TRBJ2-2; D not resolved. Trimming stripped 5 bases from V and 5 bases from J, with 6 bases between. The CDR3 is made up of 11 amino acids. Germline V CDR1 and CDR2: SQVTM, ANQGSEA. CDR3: CSVIFTGELFF. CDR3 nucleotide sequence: TGCAGCGTTATATTTACCGGGGAGCTGTTTTTT.

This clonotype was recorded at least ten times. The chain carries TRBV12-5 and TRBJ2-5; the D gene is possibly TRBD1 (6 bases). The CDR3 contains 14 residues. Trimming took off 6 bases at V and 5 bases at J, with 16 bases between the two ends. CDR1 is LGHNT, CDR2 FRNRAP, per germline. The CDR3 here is CASGRDTWGETQYF. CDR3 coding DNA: TGTGCTAGTGGACGGGACACCTGGGGGGAGACCCAGTACTTC.

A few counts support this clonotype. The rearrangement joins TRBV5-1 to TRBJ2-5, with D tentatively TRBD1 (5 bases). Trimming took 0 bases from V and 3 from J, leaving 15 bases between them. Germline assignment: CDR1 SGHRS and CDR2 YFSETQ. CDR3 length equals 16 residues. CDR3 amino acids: CASSLGAGITEETQYF. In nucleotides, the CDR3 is TGCGCCAGCAGCTTGGGGGCAGGGATCACAGAAGAGACCCAGTACTTC.

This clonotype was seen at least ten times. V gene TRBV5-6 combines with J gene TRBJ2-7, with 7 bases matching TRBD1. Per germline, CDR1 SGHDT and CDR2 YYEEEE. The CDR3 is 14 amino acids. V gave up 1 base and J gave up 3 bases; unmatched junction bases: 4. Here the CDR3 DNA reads TGTGCCAGCAGCTTGAGGGGGCCAGGCTACGAGCAGTACTTC. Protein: CASSLRGPGYEQYF.